Described below is a single TCR beta chain sequence and its context. The antigen remains undetermined. The data belong to a study of cytomegalovirus exposure and HLA in healthy donors. Study results and limitations: The study had only CMV serostatus as immune exposure information. Researchers catalogued approximately 170 TCR beta chains as cytomegalovirus-associated. In a later analysis, parvovirus B19, influenza, CMV and Epstein-Barr virus appeared linked to several top co-occurrence clusters. In an earlier analysis, most TCR beta V segments were productive about 87% or about 30% of the time.

The PCR had 60 Vbeta and 13 Jbeta primers. TCRdb's copy holds only in-frame clones and misses some; the assay was immunoSEQ multiplex PCR. The table lists roughly 80,000 clones. With 1 base removed from V and 5 bases from J, the gap between germline ends came to 14 bases. CDR1 is SGHVS, CDR2 FNYEAQ, per germline. The CDR3 is made up of 15 amino acids. The chain uses TRBV7-6 and TRBJ1-1; perhaps TRBD1 as D (6 bases). The sequence came from a girl aged 10 to 17 in good health and CMV-seropositive. Sequenced: PBMCs. The CDR3 here is CASSLELGARTEAFF. The CDR3 nucleotides are TGTGCCAGCAGCTTAGAATTGGGGGCGCGGACTGAAGCTTTCTTT.